A single sample is the source of the 18 T cell receptor beta chains below, sequenced in a study of cytomegalovirus exposure and HLA in healthy donors. PCR primers comprised 60 Vbeta and 13 Jbeta primers. Assay: immunoSEQ multiplex PCR; the TCRdb copy retains only in-frame clones and omits some. Among about 33,000 clones listed, about 53% were seen once. The sample taken for sequencing was PBMCs. The receptor source for this set is a woman aged 40 to 50 in good health and CMV-seropositive.

The sample holds a few counts of this clone. V and J are TRBV18 and TRBJ2-3; no definite D call. V shed 8 bases and J shed 0 bases, with 12 bases lying between them. The CDR3 totals 14 residues. CDR1 is KGHSH and CDR2 is LQKENI in the germline V gene. Written as DNA, the CDR3 is TGTGCCAGCGCACGATCGGGTAGCACAGATACGCAGTATTTT. Its protein is CASARSGSTDTQYF.

As regards this clone: Other DNA sequences in this specimen translate into the identical CDR3. The chain employs TRBV10-1 and TRBJ1-2, with TRBD1 as a possible D gene (6 bases). The V gene's germline CDR1 is WNHNN and CDR2 SYGVQD (reference sequence). This CDR3 region has 13 residues. Trimming took 2 bases from V and 8 from J, leaving 12 bases between them. The CDR3 nucleotides are TGCGCCAGCAGTGAGACCAGGGGCCTCGGCTACACCTTC. Translated, it gives CASSETRGLGYTF.

This chain joins TRBV7-2 and TRBJ1-5; the D is unclear. CDR1 SGHTA and CDR2 FQGNSA come from the germline V gene. V lost 1 base and J lost 1, with 11 bases in between. The CDR3 covers 16 residues. CDR3 amino acids: CASSLGAGLSNQPQHF. As DNA, the CDR3 is TGTGCCAGCAGCTTAGGGGCAGGTCTAAGCAATCAGCCCCAGCATTTT.

The chain has TRBV5-4 and TRBJ1-2; a weak D match, TRBD1 (6 bases). Trimming removed 2 bases from V and 4 bases from J, with 9 bases in between. The CDR3 sequence is 13 residues long. Germline CDR1 SGHNT, CDR2 YYREEE (reference sequence). The CDR3 nucleotides are TGTGCCAGCAGCTTCTTACAGGGCTATGGCTACACCTTC. Translated: CASSFLQGYGYTF.

This clone was detected only a few times. The chain uses TRBV4-2 and TRBJ2-5; 10 bases map to TRBD2. After removal of 4 bases from V and 0 bases from J, the junction contained 11 bases not matched to a gene. Germline lookup yields CDR1 LGHNA and CDR2 YNFKEQ. This CDR3 is built from 18 residues. The CDR3 sequence is CASSPLKASGGDQETQYF. The CDR3 bases are TGTGCCAGCAGCCCCTTAAAAGCTAGCGGGGGAGACCAAGAGACCCAGTACTTC.

J is TRBJ2-7 and V is TRBV2, with a weak D call TRBD2 (6 bases). Germline values: CDR1 SNHLY, CDR2 FYNNEI. V dropped 3 bases and J dropped 7 bases, with 16 bases sitting between them. This CDR3 is built from 14 residues. CDR3 in amino acids: CASSDGGGAGEQYF. The CDR3 DNA is TGTGCCAGCAGTGACGGCGGCGGGGCGGGGGAGCAGTACTTC. Complete variable domain (other parts from reference TRBV2 and TRBJ2-7): EPEVTQTPSHQVTQMGQEVILRCVPISNHLYFYWYRQILGQKVEFLVSFYNNEISEKSEIFDDQFSVERPDGSNFTLKIRSTKLEDSAMYFCASSDGGGAGEQYFGPGTRLTVT.

The chain is built from TRBV5-1 and TRBJ2-7, with 10 nucleotides matching TRBD1. The germline CDR1 and CDR2 sequences are SGHRS and YFSETQ. The J segment lost 4 bases and the V segment lost 4 bases, leaving 11 bases of the junction unmatched. This CDR3 region has 16 residues. CDR3 residues: CASSPGGDRGKYEQYF. The DNA for the CDR3 is TGCGCCAGCAGCCCCGGGGGGGACAGGGGAAAGTACGAGCAGTACTTC.

The rearrangement joins TRBV11-3 to TRBJ2-7, with 7 bases matching TRBD1. V gave up 5 bases and J gave up 3 bases; unmatched junction bases: 7. Germline V gene lookup returns CDR1 SGHNT and CDR2 YENEEA. The CDR3 has 14 residues. CDR3 sequence reads: CASSPQGSDYEQYF. In DNA, the CDR3 is TGTGCCAGCAGCCCACAGGGGTCCGACTACGAGCAGTACTTC.

The chain is built from TRBV9 and TRBJ1-1; D gene ambiguous. This CDR3 region has 13 residues. Between the trimmed V and J ends, which lost 2 bases and 0 bases, there was a span of 5 bases. CDR1 is SGDLS and CDR2 is YYNGEE in the germline V gene. CDR3 residues: CASSVSLNTEAFF. DNA for the CDR3: TGTGCCAGCAGCGTCTCCTTGAACACTGAAGCTTTCTTT.

The chain has TRBV5-4 and TRBJ1-3; TRBD1 aligns across 7 bases. CDR3 length equals 15 residues. V lost 3 bases and J lost 3; bases outside the gene matches: 6. Germline V lookup: CDR1 SGHNT, CDR2 YYREEE (reference sequence). The CDR3 nucleotides read TGTGCCAGCAGCTCAACAGGGGACCTTGGAAACACCATATATTTT. This translates into CASSSTGDLGNTIYF.

This chain uses TRBV13 with TRBJ2-7, with a tentative D call TRBD1 (5 bases). The CDR3 sequence is 12 residues long. V lost 6 bases and J lost 3, with 9 bases in between. In germline, CDR1 is PRHDT, CDR2 FYEKMQ (reference sequence). CDR3 region: CASSPQGYEQYF. CDR3 sequence (DNA): TGTGCCAGCAGTCCCCAGGGCTACGAGCAGTACTTC. Based on the CDR3 plus reference TRBV13 and TRBJ2-7, the full variable domain is AAGVIQSPRHLIKEKRETATLKCYPIPRHDTVYWYQQGPGQDPQFLISFYEKMQSDKGSIPDRFSAQQFSDYHSELNMSSLELGDSALYFCASSPQGYEQYFGPGTRLTVT.

This chain connects TRBV30 to TRBJ1-2, with 7 bases aligning to TRBD1. CDR1 is GTSNPN and CDR2 is SVGIG in the germline V gene (reference sequence). The V segment lost 6 bases and the J segment 0 bases; nucleotides outside the gene matches: 7. The CDR3 spans 14 residues. The CDR3 nucleotides read TGTGCCTGCCGGGACAGCTTAGCTAACTATGGCTACACCTTC. It specifies CACRDSLANYGYTF.

This rearrangement joins TRBV28 to TRBJ1-5; D not certain. The CDR3 is made up of 13 amino acids. The V end lost 2 bases, the J end lost 11 bases, and 13 bases lay between the germline ends. Germline-derived CDR1 and CDR2 are MDHEN and SYDVKM. The CDR3 nucleotides read TGTGCCAGCAGTTTAACCCGCCTTCCGGCCCAGCATTTT. As protein: CASSLTRLPAQHF. Filled out from reference TRBV28 and TRBJ1-5, the complete variable domain reads DVKVTQSSRYLVKRTGEKVFLECVQDMDHENMFWYRQDPGLGLRLIYFSYDVKMKEKGDIPEGYSVSREKKERFSLILESASTNQTSMYLCASSLTRLPAQHFGDGTRLSIL.

This clone was seen once. The J gene is TRBJ2-3, the V gene TRBV2, with 8 bases matching TRBD1. CDR3 length: 15 amino acids. Trimming took 8 bases from V and 4 from J; bases not matched to a gene: 11. CDR1 and CDR2 from the germline V gene are SNHLY and FYNNEI. Here the CDR3 reads CASSQGAGRPDTQYF. The CDR3 nucleotides read TGTGCCAGCTCCCAGGGGGCAGGGAGGCCAGATACGCAGTATTTT.

The CDR3 sequence is CASSFLGQGAFF. The DNA for the CDR3 is TGTGCCAGCAGTTTCCTAGGACAGGGGGCTTTCTTT. The chain recombines TRBV27 with TRBJ1-1; TRBD1 agrees at 9 bases. Germline V gives CDR1 MNHEY, CDR2 SMNVEV (reference sequence). Trimming at V came to 3 bases and at J to 11 bases, leaving 4 bases not matched to a gene. This CDR3 contains 12 residues.

In this sample, this clone turned up a few times. V and J are TRBV4-3 and TRBJ1-5; D may be TRBD1 (6 bases). CDR1 is LGHNA and CDR2 is YSLEER in the germline V gene. The CDR3 has 16 amino acids. The V gene lost 1 base and the J gene lost 4 bases, with 14 bases spanning the gap. The CDR3 bases are TGCGCCAGCAGCCAAGTTCACAGGGATACGAATCAGCCCCAGCATTTT. Translating gives CASSQVHRDTNQPQHF.

The V call is TRBV4-1, the J call TRBJ1-1; 8 bases map to TRBD1. V shed 4 bases and J 7 bases; nucleotides not matched to a gene: 5. This CDR3 comprises 13 residues. Germline loops: CDR1 MGHRA, CDR2 YSYEKL. The CDR3 loop is CASSLTGVLEAFF. The DNA for the CDR3 is TGCGCCAGCAGCCTGACAGGGGTACTTGAAGCTTTCTTT.

The sample holds a few counts of this clone. CDR3 protein: CASSEFGEEGTEAFF. CDR3 coding DNA: TGTGCCAGCAGTGAATTCGGGGAGGAGGGCACTGAAGCTTTCTTT. V is TRBV2 and J is TRBJ1-1; D is unresolved. This CDR3 is 15 amino acids long. The germline V and J ends were trimmed by 2 bases and 4 bases, with 14 bases remaining between them. The germline gives CDR1 SNHLY, CDR2 FYNNEI.